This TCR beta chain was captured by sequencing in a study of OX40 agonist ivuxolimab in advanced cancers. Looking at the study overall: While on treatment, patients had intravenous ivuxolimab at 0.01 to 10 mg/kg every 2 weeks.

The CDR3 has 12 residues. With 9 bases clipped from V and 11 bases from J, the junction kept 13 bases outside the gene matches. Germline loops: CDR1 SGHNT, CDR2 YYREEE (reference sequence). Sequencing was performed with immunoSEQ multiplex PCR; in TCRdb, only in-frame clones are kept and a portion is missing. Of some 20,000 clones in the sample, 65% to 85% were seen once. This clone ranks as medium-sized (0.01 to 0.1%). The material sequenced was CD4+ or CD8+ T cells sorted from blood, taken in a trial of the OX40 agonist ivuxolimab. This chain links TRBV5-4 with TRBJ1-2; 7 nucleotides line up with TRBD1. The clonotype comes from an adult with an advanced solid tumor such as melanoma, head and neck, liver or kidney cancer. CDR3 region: CATVGTELEYTF. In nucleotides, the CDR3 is TGTGCCACAGTGGGGACAGAACTGGAGTACACCTTC.